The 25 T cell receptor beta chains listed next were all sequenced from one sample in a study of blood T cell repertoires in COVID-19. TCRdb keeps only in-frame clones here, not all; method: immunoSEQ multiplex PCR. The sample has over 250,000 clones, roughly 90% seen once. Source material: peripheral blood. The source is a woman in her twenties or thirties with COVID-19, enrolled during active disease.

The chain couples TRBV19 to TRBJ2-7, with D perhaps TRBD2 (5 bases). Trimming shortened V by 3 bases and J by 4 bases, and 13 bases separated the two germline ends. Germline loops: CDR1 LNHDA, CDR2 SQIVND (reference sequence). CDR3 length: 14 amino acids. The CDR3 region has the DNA TGTGCCAGTAGTATTCACAGTAGCGCGTACGAGCAGTACTTC. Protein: CASSIHSSAYEQYF.

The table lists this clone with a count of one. The chain's CDR3 is CASSLVSLAGGYNEQFF. CDR3 DNA: TGTGCCAGCAGCTTAGTCTCCCTAGCGGGAGGCTACAATGAGCAGTTCTTC. V gene TRBV7-2 combines with J gene TRBJ2-1; 11 bases are shared with TRBD2. V lost 1 base to trimming and J lost 3 bases; unmatched junction nucleotides: 5. The CDR3 has 17 residues. The germline CDR1 and CDR2 sequences are SGHTA and FQGNSA.

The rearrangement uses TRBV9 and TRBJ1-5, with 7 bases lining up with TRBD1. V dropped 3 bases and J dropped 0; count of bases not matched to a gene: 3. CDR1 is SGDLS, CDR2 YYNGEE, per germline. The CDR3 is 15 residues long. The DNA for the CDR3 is TGTGCCAGCAGCGCGGGACAGAATAGCAATCAGCCCCAGCATTTT. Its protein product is CASSAGQNSNQPQHF.

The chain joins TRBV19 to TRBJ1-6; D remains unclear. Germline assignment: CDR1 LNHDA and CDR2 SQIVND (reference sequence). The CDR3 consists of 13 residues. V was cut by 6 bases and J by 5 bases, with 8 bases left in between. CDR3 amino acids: CASRNIDNSPLHF. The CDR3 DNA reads TGTGCCAGTAGAAACATTGATAATTCACCCCTCCACTTT.

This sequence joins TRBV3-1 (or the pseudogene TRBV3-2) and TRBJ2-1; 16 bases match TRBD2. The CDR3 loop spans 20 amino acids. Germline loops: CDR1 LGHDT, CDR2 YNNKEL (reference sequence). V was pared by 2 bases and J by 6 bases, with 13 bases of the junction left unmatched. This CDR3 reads CASSQPPRGLAGGMVNEQFF. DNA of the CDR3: TGTGCCAGCAGCCAACCTCCTCGGGGACTAGCGGGAGGGATGGTCAATGAGCAGTTCTTC.

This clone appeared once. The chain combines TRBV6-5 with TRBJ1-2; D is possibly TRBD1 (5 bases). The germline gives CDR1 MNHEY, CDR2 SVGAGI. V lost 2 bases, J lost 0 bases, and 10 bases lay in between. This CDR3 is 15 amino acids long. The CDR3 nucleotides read TGTGCCAGCAGTTACGGGGTAGGGGCTAACTATGGCTACACCTTC. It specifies CASSYGVGANYGYTF.

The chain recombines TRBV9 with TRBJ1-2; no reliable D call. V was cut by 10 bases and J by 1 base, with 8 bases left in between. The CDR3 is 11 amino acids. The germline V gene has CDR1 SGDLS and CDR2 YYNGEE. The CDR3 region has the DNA TGTGCCCCGCGGCTTAACTATGGCTACACCTTC. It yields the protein CAPRLNYGYTF.

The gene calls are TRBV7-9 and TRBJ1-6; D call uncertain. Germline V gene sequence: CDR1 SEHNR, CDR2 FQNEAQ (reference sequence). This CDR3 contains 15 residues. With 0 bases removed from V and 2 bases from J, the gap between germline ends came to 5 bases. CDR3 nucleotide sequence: TGTGCCAGCAGCTTAGCCGGGACCTATAATTCACCCCTCCACTTT. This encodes CASSLAGTYNSPLHF. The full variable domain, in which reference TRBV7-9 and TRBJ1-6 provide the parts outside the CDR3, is DTGVSQNPRHKITKRGQNVTFRCDPISEHNRLYWYRQTLGQGPEFLTYFQNEAQLEKSRLLSDRFSAERPKGSFSTLEIQRTEQGDSAMYLCASSLAGTYNSPLHFGNGTRLTVT.

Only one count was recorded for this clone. CDR3 nucleotide sequence: TGTGCCAGCAGCTTGGCCTCGACAGGGGCTAGCTTTTACAATGAGCAGTTCTTC. It encodes CASSLASTGASFYNEQFF. This chain joins TRBV5-6 and TRBJ2-1, with TRBD1 matching 8 bases. The CDR3 contains 18 residues. Per germline, CDR1 SGHDT and CDR2 YYEEEE. The junction had 12 bases not matched to a gene; V was cut back by 0 bases and J by 4 bases.

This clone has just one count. The CDR3 nucleotides read TGCGCCAGCAGCCAAAGATTGGCTAGCGGCCCAGGGGAGACCCAGTACTTC. Residues: CASSQRLASGPGETQYF. This chain uses TRBV4-1 with TRBJ2-5; 7 nucleotides line up with TRBD2. CDR1 and CDR2 (germline): MGHRA, YSYEKL. The ends lost 2 bases at V and 5 bases at J; junction bases unmatched: 14. This CDR3 comprises 17 residues.

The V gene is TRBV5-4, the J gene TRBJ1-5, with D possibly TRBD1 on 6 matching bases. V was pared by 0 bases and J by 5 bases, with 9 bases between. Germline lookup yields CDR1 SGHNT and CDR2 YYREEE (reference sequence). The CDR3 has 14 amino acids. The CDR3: CASSLAGVDQPQHF. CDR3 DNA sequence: TGTGCCAGCAGCTTGGCAGGGGTGGATCAGCCCCAGCATTTT.

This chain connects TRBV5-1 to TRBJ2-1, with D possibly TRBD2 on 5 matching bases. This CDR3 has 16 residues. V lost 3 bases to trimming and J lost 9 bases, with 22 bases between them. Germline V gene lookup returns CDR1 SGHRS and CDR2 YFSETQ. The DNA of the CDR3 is TGCGCCAGCAGCTCCCTTACGGAGGTTGGGGATGGTGAGCAGTTCTTC. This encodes CASSSLTEVGDGEQFF.

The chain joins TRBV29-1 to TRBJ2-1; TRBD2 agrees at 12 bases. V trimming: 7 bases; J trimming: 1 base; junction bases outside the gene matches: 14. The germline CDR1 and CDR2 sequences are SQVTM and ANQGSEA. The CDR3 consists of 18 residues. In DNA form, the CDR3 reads TGCAGCGCAGCCCAGACTGTAGGACTAGCGGGATCCTACAATGAGCAGTTCTTC. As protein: CSAAQTVGLAGSYNEQFF.

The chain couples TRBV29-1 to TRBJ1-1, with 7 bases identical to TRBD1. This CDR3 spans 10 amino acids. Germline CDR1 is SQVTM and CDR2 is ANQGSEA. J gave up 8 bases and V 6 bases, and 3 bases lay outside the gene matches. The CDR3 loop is CSVRDREAFF. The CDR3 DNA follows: TGCAGCGTCCGGGACAGAGAAGCTTTCTTT. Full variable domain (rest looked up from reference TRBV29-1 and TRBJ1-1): SAVISQKPSRDICQRGTSLTIQCQVDSQVTMMFWYRQQPGQSLTLIATANQGSEATYESGFVIDKFPISRPNLTFSTLTVSNMSPEDSSIYLCSVRDREAFFGQGTRLTVV.

CDR3 nucleotide sequence: TGTGCCAGCAGTACCCACAGGCGGACGAACACTGAAGCTTTCTTT. It encodes CASSTHRRTNTEAFF. The V call is TRBV28, the J call TRBJ1-1; TRBD1 is a possible D gene (5 bases). The V end lost 5 bases, the J end lost 1 base, and 14 bases lay between the germline ends. This CDR3 is 15 amino acids long. CDR1 and CDR2 (germline): MDHEN, SYDVKM.

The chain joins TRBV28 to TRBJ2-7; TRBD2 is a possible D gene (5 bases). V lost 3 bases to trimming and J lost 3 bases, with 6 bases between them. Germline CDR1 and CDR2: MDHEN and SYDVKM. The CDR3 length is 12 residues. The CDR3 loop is CASSFEGYEQYF. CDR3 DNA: TGTGCCAGCAGTTTCGAGGGCTACGAGCAGTACTTC.

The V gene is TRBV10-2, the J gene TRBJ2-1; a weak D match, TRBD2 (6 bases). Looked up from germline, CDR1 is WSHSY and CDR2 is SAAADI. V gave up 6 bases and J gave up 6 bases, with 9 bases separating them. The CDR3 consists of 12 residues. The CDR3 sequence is CASRGDFNEQFF. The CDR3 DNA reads TGCGCCAGCAGGGGGGACTTCAATGAGCAGTTCTTC.

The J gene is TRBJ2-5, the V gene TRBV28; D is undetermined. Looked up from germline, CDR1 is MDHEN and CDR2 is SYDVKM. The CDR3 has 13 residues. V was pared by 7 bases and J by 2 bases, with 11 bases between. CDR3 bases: TGTGCCAGCAATCGGCGGAAGCAAGAGACCCAGTACTTC. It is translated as CASNRRKQETQYF.

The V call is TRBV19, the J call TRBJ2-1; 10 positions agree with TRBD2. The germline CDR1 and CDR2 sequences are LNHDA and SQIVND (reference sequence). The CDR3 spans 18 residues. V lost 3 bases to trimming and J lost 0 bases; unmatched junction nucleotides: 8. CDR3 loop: CASSIIGLAVSSYNEQFF. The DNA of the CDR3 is TGTGCCAGTAGTATCATCGGACTAGCGGTGAGCTCCTACAATGAGCAGTTCTTC.

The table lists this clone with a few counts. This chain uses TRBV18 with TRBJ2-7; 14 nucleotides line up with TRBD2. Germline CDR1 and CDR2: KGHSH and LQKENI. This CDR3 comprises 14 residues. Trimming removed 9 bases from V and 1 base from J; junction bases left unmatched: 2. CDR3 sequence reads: CASRTSGRSYEQYF. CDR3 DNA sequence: TGTGCCAGTCGGACTAGCGGGAGGTCCTACGAGCAGTACTTC.

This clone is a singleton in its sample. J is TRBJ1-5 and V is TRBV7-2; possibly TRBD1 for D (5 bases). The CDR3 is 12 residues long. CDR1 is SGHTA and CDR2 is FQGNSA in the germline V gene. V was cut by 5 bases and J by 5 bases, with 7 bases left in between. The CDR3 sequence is CASSQGYQPQHF. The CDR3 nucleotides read TGTGCCAGCAGCCAGGGATATCAGCCCCAGCATTTT.

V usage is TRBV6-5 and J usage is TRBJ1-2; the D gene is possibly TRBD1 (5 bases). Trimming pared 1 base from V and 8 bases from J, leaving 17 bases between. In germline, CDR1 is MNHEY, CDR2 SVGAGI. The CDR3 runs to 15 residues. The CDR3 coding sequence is TGTGCCAGCAGTTACTTAGGCGGCAGGGTATACGGCTACACCTTC. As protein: CASSYLGGRVYGYTF.

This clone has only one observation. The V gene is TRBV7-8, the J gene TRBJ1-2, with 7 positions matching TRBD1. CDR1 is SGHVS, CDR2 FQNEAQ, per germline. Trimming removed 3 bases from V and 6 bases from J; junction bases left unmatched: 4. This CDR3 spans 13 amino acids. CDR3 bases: TGTGCCAGCAGCTTGACAGGGATCCATGGCTACACCTTC. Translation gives CASSLTGIHGYTF. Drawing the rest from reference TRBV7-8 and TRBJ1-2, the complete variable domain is GAGVSQSPRYKVAKRGQDVALRCDPISGHVSLFWYQQALGQGPEFLTYFQNEAQLDKSGLPSDRFFAERPEGSVSTLKIQRTQQEDSAVYLCASSLTGIHGYTFGSGTRLTVV.

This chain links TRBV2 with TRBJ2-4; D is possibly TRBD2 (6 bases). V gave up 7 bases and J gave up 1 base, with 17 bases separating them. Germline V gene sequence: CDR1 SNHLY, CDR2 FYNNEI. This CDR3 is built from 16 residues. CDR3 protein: CASTDPVREAKNIQYF. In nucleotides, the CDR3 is TGTGCCAGCACTGACCCGGTTCGGGAGGCCAAAAACATTCAGTACTTC.

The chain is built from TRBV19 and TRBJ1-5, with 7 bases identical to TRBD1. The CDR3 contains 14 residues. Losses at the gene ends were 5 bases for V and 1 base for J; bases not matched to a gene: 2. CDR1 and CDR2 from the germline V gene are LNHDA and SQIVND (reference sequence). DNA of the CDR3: TGTGCCAGTAGTGAACAGGGGAGCAATCAGCCCCAGCATTTT. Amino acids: CASSEQGSNQPQHF.